This passage covers 16 T cell receptor beta chains from one sample sequenced in a study of blood T cells in healthy people across ages (dated by TCRdb to between 2015 and 2017). The library was prepared using 5' RACE. The instrument given in TCRdb is Illumina HiSeq 2500. A second roughly 6 to 11 cycle PCR used a sample-barcoded 5' primer and a J-beta primer mix. TCRdb passed the public sequencing reads through fastp at Q25 and MiXCR, retaining productive beta sequences. Records with the same CDR3 protein are collapsed into one entry carrying the most frequent genes and DNA. This sample gives some 930,000 distinct CDR3 sequences in total; just under 30% of them show up just once. The biggest ten clones account for roughly a tenth of the sample. This sample was also put to use in a study of T cells of mothers and their children.

Sequencing was carried out using blood. The source of these receptors is a middle-aged woman in good health.

This clonotype has only one observation. The chain uses TRBV18 and TRBJ2-7; a weak D match, TRBD2 (5 bases). With the DNA end fitting TRBJ2-5 better, the J assignment may be wrong. The CDR3 is 15 amino acids. The germline CDR1 and CDR2 sequences are KGHSH and LQKENI. The CDR3 nucleotides read TGTGCCAGCTCCCCCGGGGTCCACCCTCTGGAGACCCAGTACTTC. Its protein product is CASSPGVHPLETQYF.

As concerns this clonotype: A clone one base away is much larger, so this may be a read error. The chain links TRBV7-2 to TRBJ2-5, with D unresolved. The DNA end lines up better with TRBJ2-1; the J call may be wrong. Germline values: CDR1 SGHTA, CDR2 FQGNSA. The length of the CDR3 is 14 residues. CDR3 sequence (DNA): TGTGCCAGCAGCTTTATGGGCACTCAAGAGACCCAGTTCTTC. Translation: CASSFMGTQETQFF.

Concerning this clonotype itself: This may stem from a read error, because a much larger clone lies one nucleotide away. The chain links TRBV12-3 or TRBV12-4 to TRBJ2-7; D unclear. The CDR3 is 14 residues long. This CDR3 is CASSLATRAYGQYF. CDR3 coding DNA: TGTGCCAGCAGTTTAGCGACCCGAGCCTACGGGCAGTACTTC.

This clonotype has a handful of counts. The V call is TRBV7-9, the J call TRBJ1-5; D uncertain. Germline lookup yields CDR1 SEHNR and CDR2 FQNEAQ (reference sequence). Trimming pared 1 base from V and 10 bases from J, leaving 8 bases between. CDR3 length: 12 amino acids. The CDR3 DNA is TGTGCCAGCAGCTTAGATACAAGCCCCCAGCATTTT. Translating it yields CASSLDTSPQHF. The full variable domain, its missing parts supplied by reference TRBV7-9 and TRBJ1-5, is DTGVSQNPRHKITKRGQNVTFRCDPISEHNRLYWYRQTLGQGPEFLTYFQNEAQLEKSRLLSDRFSAERPKGSFSTLEIQRTEQGDSAMYLCASSLDTSPQHFGDGTRLSIL.

As concerns this clonotype: A junction end diverges from the germline sequence, so it may reflect a read error. The V and J genes are TRBV9 and TRBJ2-5, with TRBD2 identical over 7 bases. The DNA end lines up better with TRBJ2-7; the J call may be wrong. Germline CDR1 and CDR2: SGDLS and YYNGEE. The CDR3 is made up of 14 amino acids. Here the CDR3 DNA reads TGTGCCGGCAGCGTCACTGCGGGGGAATACGAGCAGTACTTC. Protein: CAGSVTAGEYEQYF.

This clonotype was seen a handful of times. This sequence joins TRBV5-1 and TRBJ1-1; D is ambiguous. The CDR3 contains 13 residues. Germline V gives CDR1 SGHRS, CDR2 YFSETQ. V lost 4 bases and J 5 bases, leaving 12 bases between the germline ends. The CDR3 sequence is CASSTWTGTEAFF. CDR3 nucleotide sequence: TGCGCCAGCAGCACCTGGACCGGGACTGAAGCTTTCTTT.

V usage is TRBV27 and J usage is TRBJ2-1; TRBD2 agrees at 7 bases. Germline CDR1 is MNHEY and CDR2 is SMNVEV (reference sequence). With V trimmed by 5 bases and J by 4 bases, 14 bases remained unmatched. The CDR3 extends over 17 amino acids. The DNA of the CDR3 is TGTGCCAGCAGTATAGGAGCGAGCGGGGCCGGATACAATGAGCAGTTCTTC. Translation: CASSIGASGAGYNEQFF.

This clonotype occurred once. The rearrangement links TRBV5-6 to TRBJ2-3; D unclear. Germline V lookup: CDR1 SGHDT, CDR2 YYEEEE. The CDR3 runs 14 residues. With 2 bases removed from V and 0 bases from J, the gap between germline ends came to 7 bases. The CDR3 bases are TGTGCCAGCAGCTTCAGTCAGAGCACAGATACGCAGTATTTT. This codes for CASSFSQSTDTQYF.

This clonotype was observed a handful of times. The chain combines TRBV6-5 with TRBJ2-4; 7 nucleotides agree with TRBD1. The CDR3 runs to 15 residues. The V gene's germline CDR1 is MNHEY and CDR2 SVGAGI. V was clipped by 1 base and J by 13 bases; unmatched bases: 13. DNA for the CDR3: TGTGCCAGCAGTTACTGGGGACAGTCCGCGAGGGAGCAGTACTTC. This encodes CASSYWGQSAREQYF.

This clonotype was counted a few times. The J gene is TRBJ1-4, the V gene TRBV27, with D possibly being TRBD1 (5 bases). Trimming stripped 2 bases from V and 4 bases from J, with 8 bases between. This CDR3 region has 14 residues. CDR1 is MNHEY, CDR2 SMNVEV, per germline (reference sequence). Here the CDR3 DNA reads TGTGCCAGCAGTTTAGCAGGGTTTAATGAAAAACTGTTTTTT. Amino acid sequence: CASSLAGFNEKLFF.

Many counts were recorded for this clonotype. The rearrangement uses TRBV12-3 or TRBV12-4 and TRBJ1-4, with D possibly TRBD1 on 5 matching bases. CDR3 size: 14 residues. The V gene lost 5 bases and the J gene lost 6 bases, with 13 bases spanning the gap. In nucleotides, the CDR3 is TGTGCCAGCAGTGCCCTGAGGGGTCATGAAAAACTGTTTTTT. Translated, it gives CASSALRGHEKLFF.

The chain couples TRBV2 to TRBJ2-3; D unclear. The CDR3 consists of 14 residues. V lost 2 bases, J lost 6 bases, and 12 bases lay in between. The germline V gene has CDR1 SNHLY and CDR2 FYNNEI. The CDR3 protein is CASSEMSVQDTQYF. The CDR3 DNA is TGTGCCAGCAGTGAAATGTCGGTCCAGGATACGCAGTATTTT.

This clonotype was found a few times. J is TRBJ1-6 and V is TRBV28, with D perhaps TRBD1 (5 bases). The ends were cut back, 6 bases at V and 13 bases at J, with 22 bases in the middle. The CDR3 consists of 15 residues. Germline CDR1 and CDR2: MDHEN and SYDVKM. The CDR3 region is CASSLPSRGDPPLHF. As DNA, the CDR3 is TGTGCCAGCAGCCTGCCCTCAAGGGGAGATCCCCCCCTCCACTTT.

This clonotype was seen a few times. This sequence joins TRBV11-2 and TRBJ2-3, with D tentatively TRBD2 (6 bases). Trimming removed 5 bases at V and 0 bases at J, with 15 bases between. The CDR3 has 16 residues. The germline V gene encodes CDR1 SGHAT and CDR2 FQNNGV. The CDR3 nucleotides are TGTGCCAGCAGCCAGTACAGGCGGGGAAGCACAGATACGCAGTATTTT. It is translated as CASSQYRRGSTDTQYF. The full variable domain, completed using reference TRBV11-2 and TRBJ2-3, is EAGVAQSPRYKIIEKRQSVAFWCNPISGHATLYWYQQILGQGPKLLIQFQNNGVVDDSQLPKDRFSAERLKGVDSTLKIQPAKLEDSAVYLCASSQYRRGSTDTQYFGPGTRLTVL.

As for this clonotype: A junction boundary mismatches the germline segment, possibly from a read error. The V gene is TRBV11-2, the J gene TRBJ2-5; no clear D gene. CDR1 is SGHAT and CDR2 is FQNNGV in the germline V gene. CDR3 length: 12 amino acids. In DNA, the CDR3 is TGTGCCAGCGGCTTGCGGCCAGAGACCCAGTACTTC. Translation gives CASGLRPETQYF.

In DNA form, the CDR3 reads TGCGCCAGCACCGTCGCGGGGGGGAGCACAGATACGCAGTATTTT. Its translation is CASTVAGGSTDTQYF. V is TRBV5-1 and J is TRBJ2-3, with 9 bases lining up with TRBD2. With V trimmed by 6 bases and J by 0 bases, 5 bases remained unmatched. Germline assignment: CDR1 SGHRS and CDR2 YFSETQ. CDR3 length: 15 residues.